This T cell receptor (beta chain) was captured by sequencing in a study of regulatory dendritic cells for organ transplantation. Across the study: On day 6, the dendritic cells were exposed to LPS. Study findings and constraints: Naive T cells showed high diversity, memory cells less, memory CD8+ least. Alloreactive memory CD8+ T cell pools varied considerably between individuals.

TCRdb keeps only in-frame clones here, not all; method: immunoSEQ multiplex PCR. The repertoire has more than 9,500 clones, roughly 89% of them found once; the top ten carry 0.4% to 0.45%. Remarks on this clone: Antigen: not known.

CFSE-labeled sorted T cells met regulatory or mature dendritic cells for five to six days. FACS sorted CD4+ or CD8+ T cells into CD45RA+ naive and CD45RO+ memory. In germline, CDR1 is MNHEY, CDR2 SMNVEV (reference sequence). This CDR3 spans 17 amino acids. Trimming took 2 bases from V and 4 from J; bases not matched to a gene: 9. Sequencing used naive CD8+ T cells from blood cultured with dendritic cells. Stated subset: CD45RA+ naive T cells. The sequence derives from a human donor in good health. The chain is built from TRBV27 and TRBJ2-3; 10 nucleotides agree with TRBD1. The CDR3 DNA is TGTGCCAGCAGTTTACTTCCGACAGGGGGCGAAGCAGATACGCAGTATTTT. Protein: CASSLLPTGGEADTQYF.